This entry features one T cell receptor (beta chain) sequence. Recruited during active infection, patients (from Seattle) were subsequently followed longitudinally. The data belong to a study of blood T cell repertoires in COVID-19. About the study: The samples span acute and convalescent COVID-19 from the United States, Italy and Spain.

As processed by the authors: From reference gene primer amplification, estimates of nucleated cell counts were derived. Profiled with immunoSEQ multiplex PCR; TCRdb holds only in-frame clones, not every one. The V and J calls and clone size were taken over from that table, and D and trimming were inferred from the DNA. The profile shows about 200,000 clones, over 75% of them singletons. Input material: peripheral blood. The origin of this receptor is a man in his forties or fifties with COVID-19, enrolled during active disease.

DNA of the CDR3: TGTGCCTGGAGCAAACAGGGGGCGACGGGCTATGGCTACACCTTC. As protein: CAWSKQGATGYGYTF. The chain combines TRBV30 with TRBJ1-2; TRBD1 aligns across 9 bases. CDR3 size: 15 residues. V lost 3 bases and J lost 4; bases outside the gene matches: 9. The V gene's germline CDR1 is GTSNPN and CDR2 SVGIG (reference sequence).